The clone carrying this T cell receptor (beta chain) was seen a handful of times. The antigen is unknown. Amplification of TCR beta CDR3 regions used RNA transcripts. The first-round RT-PCR employed HTBI primers together with the Qiagen OneStep RT-PCR kit. A multiplex PCR was then performed as the second round. TCRdb recomputed calls from the multiplex PCR reads with MiXCR, one row per CDR3 protein. Among about half a million distinct CDR3 sequences listed, under 15% were seen once. The entry originates in a study of Graves' ophthalmopathy and Graves' hyperthyroidism. Study-level points and caveats: Ophthalmopathy progression cases were predicted by the model with 70.59% sensitivity and less than 85% specificity. Most expanded clonotypes in thyroid above 0.001 frequency also showed up in blood.

The PBMCs were taken from 10 ml of fresh peripheral blood. V lost 0 bases to trimming and J lost 0 bases, with 11 bases between them. Germline CDR1 MNHNS, CDR2 SASEGT. CDR3 length: 16 residues. Specimen: blood. The chain links TRBV6-1 to TRBJ1-2; the D is unclear. The origin of this receptor is a woman in her thirties with Graves' ophthalmopathy. The CDR3: CASSEAASTTNYGYTF. As DNA, the CDR3 is TGTGCCAGCAGTGAAGCGGCCAGCACTACTAACTATGGCTACACCTTC.